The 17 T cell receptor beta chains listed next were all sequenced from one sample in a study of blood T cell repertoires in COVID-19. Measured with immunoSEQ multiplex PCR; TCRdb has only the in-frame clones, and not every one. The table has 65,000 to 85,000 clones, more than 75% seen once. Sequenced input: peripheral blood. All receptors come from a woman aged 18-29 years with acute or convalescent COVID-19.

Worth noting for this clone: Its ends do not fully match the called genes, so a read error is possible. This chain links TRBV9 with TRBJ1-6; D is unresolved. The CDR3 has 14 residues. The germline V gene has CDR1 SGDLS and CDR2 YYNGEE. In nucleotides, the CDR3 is TGTGCCAGCAGCGTTGAAGCTTATACTTCACCCCTCCACTTT. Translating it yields CASSVEAYTSPLHF.

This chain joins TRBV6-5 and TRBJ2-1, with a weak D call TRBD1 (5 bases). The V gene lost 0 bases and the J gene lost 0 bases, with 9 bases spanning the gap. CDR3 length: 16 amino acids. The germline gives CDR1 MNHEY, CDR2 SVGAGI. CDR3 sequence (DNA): TGTGCCAGCAGTTACTCTCTTGGGGCCTCCTACAATGAGCAGTTCTTC. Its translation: CASSYSLGASYNEQFF.

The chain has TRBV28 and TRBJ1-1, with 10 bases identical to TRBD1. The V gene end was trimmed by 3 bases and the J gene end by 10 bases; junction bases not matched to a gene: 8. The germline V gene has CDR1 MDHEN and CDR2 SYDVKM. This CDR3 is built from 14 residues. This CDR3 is CASSFPTGGASAFF. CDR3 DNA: TGTGCCAGCAGTTTCCCGACAGGGGGCGCCTCAGCTTTCTTT.

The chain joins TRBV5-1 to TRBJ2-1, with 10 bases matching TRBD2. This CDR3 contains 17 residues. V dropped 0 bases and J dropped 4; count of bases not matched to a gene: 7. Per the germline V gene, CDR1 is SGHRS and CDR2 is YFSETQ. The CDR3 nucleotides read TGCGCCAGCAGCTTGGCCTTTGGTAGCGGGAGGTACAATGAGCAGTTCTTC. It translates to CASSLAFGSGRYNEQFF.

The CDR3 loop reads CASSVLADSLYGYTF. For the CDR3, the DNA is TGTGCCAGCAGTGTCCTTGCAGACAGCCTATATGGCTACACCTTC. The chain couples TRBV2 to TRBJ1-2; TRBD1 is a possible D gene (5 bases). Germline loops: CDR1 SNHLY, CDR2 FYNNEI. The CDR3 contains 15 residues. The V and J ends lost 4 bases and 5 bases respectively, with 17 bases between them.

CDR3 protein: CASSQVVRRRNTEAFF. The CDR3 bases are TGCGCCAGCAGCCAAGTGGTACGGCGGAGGAACACTGAAGCTTTCTTT. V is TRBV4-3 and J is TRBJ1-1; no reliable D call. The CDR3 runs 16 residues. Germline V lookup: CDR1 LGHNA, CDR2 YSLEER. V shed 1 base and J shed 1 base, with 13 bases lying between them.

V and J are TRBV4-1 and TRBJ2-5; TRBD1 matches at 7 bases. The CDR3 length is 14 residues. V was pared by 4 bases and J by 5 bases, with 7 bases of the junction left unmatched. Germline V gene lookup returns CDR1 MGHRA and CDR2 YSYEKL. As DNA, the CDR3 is TGCGCCAGCAGCCTACAGGGGTTTGGGGAGACCCAGTACTTC. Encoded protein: CASSLQGFGETQYF.

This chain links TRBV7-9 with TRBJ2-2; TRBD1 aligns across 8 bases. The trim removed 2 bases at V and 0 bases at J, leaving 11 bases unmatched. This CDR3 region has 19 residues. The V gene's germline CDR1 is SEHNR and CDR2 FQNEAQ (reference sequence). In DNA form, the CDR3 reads TGTGCCAGCAGCTTATCCTCCAGGGGGCCGGAAACGAACACCGGGGAGCTGTTTTTT. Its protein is CASSLSSRGPETNTGELFF.

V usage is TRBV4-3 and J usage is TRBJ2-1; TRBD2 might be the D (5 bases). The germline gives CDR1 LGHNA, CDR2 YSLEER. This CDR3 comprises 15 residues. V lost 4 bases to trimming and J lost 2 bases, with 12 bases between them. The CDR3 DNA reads TGCGCCAGCAGCCGAGGGTTCGGGACCTACAATGAGCAGTTCTTC. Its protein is CASSRGFGTYNEQFF.

CDR3 residues: CASSVAGVSHEQYF. The CDR3 DNA is TGTGCCAGCAGTGTAGCGGGAGTTTCCCACGAGCAGTACTTC. The chain links TRBV6-2 or TRBV6-3 to TRBJ2-7; 9 bases are shared with TRBD2. Per germline, CDR1 MNHEY and CDR2 SVGEGT. The CDR3 covers 14 residues. The junction had 7 bases not matched to a gene; V was cut back by 5 bases and J by 5 bases.

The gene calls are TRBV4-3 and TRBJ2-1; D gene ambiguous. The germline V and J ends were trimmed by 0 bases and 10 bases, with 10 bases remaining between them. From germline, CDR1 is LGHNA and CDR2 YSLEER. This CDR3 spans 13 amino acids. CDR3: CASSQDWFGEQFF. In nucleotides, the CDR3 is TGCGCCAGCAGCCAAGACTGGTTCGGGGAGCAGTTCTTC.

The CDR3 protein is CASSEALRGGYTF. The CDR3 nucleotides are TGTGCCAGCAGTGAAGCGCTAAGGGGTGGCTACACCTTC. This chain joins TRBV6-1 and TRBJ1-2, with D possibly TRBD1 on 5 matching bases. The germline CDR1 and CDR2 sequences are MNHNS and SASEGT. V was cut by 0 bases and J by 7 bases, with 9 bases left in between. This CDR3 spans 13 amino acids.

CDR3 sequence: CASSLDPRGRTGELFF. The DNA for the CDR3 is TGTGCCAGCAGCTTAGATCCCAGGGGTAGGACCGGGGAGCTGTTTTTT. The chain employs TRBV11-2 and TRBJ2-2; D might be TRBD1 (6 bases). Germline V gives CDR1 SGHAT, CDR2 FQNNGV. V was pared by 0 bases and J by 5 bases, with 13 bases between. CDR3 length equals 16 residues.

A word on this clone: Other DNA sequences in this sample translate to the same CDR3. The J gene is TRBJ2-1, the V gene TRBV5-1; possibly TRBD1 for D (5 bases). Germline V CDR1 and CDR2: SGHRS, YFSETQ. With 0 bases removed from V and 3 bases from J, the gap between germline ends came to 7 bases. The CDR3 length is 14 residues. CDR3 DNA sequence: TGCGCCAGCAGCTTGGGGGGCGGCTACAATGAGCAGTTCTTC. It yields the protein CASSLGGGYNEQFF.

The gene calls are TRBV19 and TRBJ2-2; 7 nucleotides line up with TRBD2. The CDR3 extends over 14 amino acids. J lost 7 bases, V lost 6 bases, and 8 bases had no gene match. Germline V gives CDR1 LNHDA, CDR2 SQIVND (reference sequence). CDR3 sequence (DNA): TGTGCCAGTAGGGCTTCCGGGGGGATCGGGGAGCTGTTTTTT. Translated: CASRASGGIGELFF.

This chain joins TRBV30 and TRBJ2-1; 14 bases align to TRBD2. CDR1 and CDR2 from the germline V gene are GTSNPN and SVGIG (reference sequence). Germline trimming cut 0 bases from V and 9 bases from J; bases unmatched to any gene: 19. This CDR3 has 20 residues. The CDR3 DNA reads TGTGCCTGGAGTGTTCTCATGGGGCGTAGGGGACTAGCGGGGGTCGGTGAGCAGTTCTTC. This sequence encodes CAWSVLMGRRGLAGVGEQFF.

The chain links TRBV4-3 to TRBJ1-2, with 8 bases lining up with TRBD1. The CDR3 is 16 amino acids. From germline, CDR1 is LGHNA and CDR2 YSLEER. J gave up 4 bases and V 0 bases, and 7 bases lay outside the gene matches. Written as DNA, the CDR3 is TGCGCCAGCAGCCAAGAGCTGTCTGACAGGGGCTATGGCTACACCTTC. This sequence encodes CASSQELSDRGYGYTF.